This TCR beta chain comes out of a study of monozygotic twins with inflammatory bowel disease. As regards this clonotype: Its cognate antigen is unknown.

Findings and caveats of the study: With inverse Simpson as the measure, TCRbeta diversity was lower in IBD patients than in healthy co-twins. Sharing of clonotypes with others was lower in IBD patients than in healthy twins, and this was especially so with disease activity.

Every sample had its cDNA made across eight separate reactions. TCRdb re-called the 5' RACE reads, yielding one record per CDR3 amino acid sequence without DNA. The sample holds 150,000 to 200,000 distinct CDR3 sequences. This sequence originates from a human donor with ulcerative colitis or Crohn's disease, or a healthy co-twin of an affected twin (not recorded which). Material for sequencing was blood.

The CDR3 is CASSFPSQGALSGRSYEQYF. This rearrangement joins TRBV28 to TRBJ2-7; TCRdb's D call of TRBD1 is untestable without DNA. The CDR3 has 20 residues. CDR1 MDHEN and CDR2 SYDVKM come from the germline V gene.